These T cell receptor beta chains were read from a single sample in a study of shared clonotypes between healthy human individuals. Some clones are missing from TCRdb's copy, which holds only in-frame ones; the method was immunoSEQ multiplex PCR. Of 600,000 to 750,000 clones in the sample, less than 80% were seen once. The sequencing input was memory CD4+ T cells sorted from blood. These receptors were obtained from a woman in her thirties in good health. Both conserved end residues are trimmed from each CDR3.

>TRBV5-1|TRBJ1-2
ASSLDGLYT
>TRBV7-2|TRBJ2-1
ASSSRQGERYNEQF
>TRBV5-8|TRBJ1-2
ASSRGLAKIYGYT
>TRBV28|TRBJ1-3
ASSLVSIGNTIY
>TRBV6-1|TRBJ2-7
ASSGVSGSHEQY
>TRBV7-9|TRBJ2-2
ASSLEASGANTGELF
>TRBV5-1|TRBJ2-2
ASSFGDTGELF
>TRBV27|TRBJ1-1
ASRNRPLLSTEAF
>TRBV11-1|TRBJ1-3
ASSLNGQLSGNTIY
>TRBV18|TRBJ1-4
ASSPPIRAGEEKLF
>TRBV15|TRBJ2-1
ATSRETGGRLNEQF
>TRBV9|TRBJ2-5
ASSVGQGVSQETQY
>TRBV15|TRBJ2-1
ATSRGLGGSKQF
>TRBV5-4|TRBJ2-3
ASSLGQGRTSGTDTQY
>TRBV7-2|TRBJ2-2
ASSLATSGRSAGELF
>TRBV19|TRBJ1-2
ASSRGRLVSYGYT
>TRBV5-1|TRBJ2-1
ASSFSSQGYNEQF
>TRBV9|TRBJ2-7
ASSPEGSGVAEREQY
>TRBV7-8|TRBJ1-4
ASSPGQGTSRELF
>TRBV5-4|TRBJ2-1
ASSSGGGRAEYNEQF
>TRBV7-8|TRBJ2-3
ASSLAPGLAGSDTQY
>TRBV27|TRBJ2-7
ASRALSGTVSYEQY
>TRBV2|TRBJ2-1
ASSDDGEQF
>TRBV14|TRBJ2-1
ASSQRTLGLYNEQF
>TRBV7-9|TRBJ2-7
ASTLPVGLAATNSYEQY
>TRBV27|TRBJ2-3
ASSPWEEDTQY
>TRBV11-2|TRBJ1-1
ASSWAQGSHTEAF
>TRBV7-9|TRBJ2-7
ASSWTGSSYEQY
>TRBV19|TRBJ2-7
ASSTRSIGEQY
>TRBV2|TRBJ2-7
ASSKEGGPYEQY
>TRBV7-2|TRBJ1-5
ASSFGVSNQPQH
>TRBV27|TRBJ2-7
ASSADRAYEQY
>TRBV28|TRBJ2-1
ASRNGGGSYNEQF
>TRBV2|TRBJ1-2
ASSHGTAHGYT
>TRBV27|TRBJ2-7
ASRGGGRTYEQY
>TRBV7-2|TRBJ2-1
ASSLGVRVSSYNEQF
>TRBV19|TRBJ2-7
ASSIGDGQGAHEQY
>TRBV18|TRBJ1-1
ASSPGGQGARATEAF
>TRBV18|TRBJ2-7
ASSPIGTMEQY
>TRBV7-9|TRBJ2-3
ASSPRPSGSPRDTQY
>TRBV27|TRBJ2-2
ASSLLGTGNTGELF
>TRBV5-1|TRBJ2-7
ASTLGDRRHEQY
>TRBV7-8|TRBJ2-7
ASSVTGTGTYEQY
>TRBV19|TRBJ1-1
ASSYQGGAEAF
>TRBV7-2|TRBJ1-3
ASSSRISGNTIY
>TRBV18|TRBJ1-1
ASSPAVNTEAF
>TRBV6-6|TRBJ2-3
ASSKGNTGSDTQY
>TRBV6-1|TRBJ1-3
ASSVRQIHSGNTIY
>TRBV5-1|TRBJ2-5
ASSWAGVGQETQY
>TRBV27|TRBJ2-1
ASRGLADYNEQF
>TRBV29-1|TRBJ2-7
SVLSLAGTWTQY
>TRBV27|TRBJ1-3
ASSRQGFGGNTIY
>TRBV28|TRBJ2-7
ASRARRTRKRTGEQY
>TRBV5-1|TRBJ2-2
ATESGDANTGELF
>TRBV27|TRBJ1-2
ASSLRTGRYGYT
>TRBV19|TRBJ2-1
ASSLGSRLYNEQF
>TRBV5-6|TRBJ2-7
ASSQTSGTLVSEQY
>TRBV27|TRBJ1-4
ASSPRQGRREKLF
>TRBV6-1|TRBJ2-1
ASRPSGSGRNEQF